This TCR beta chain is drawn from a study of shared clonotypes between healthy human individuals. As for the study in general: Three plates each covered CD4 naive and memory; CD8 naive two, CD8 memory one.

As regards this clone: The antigen is unknown.

Study observations and caveats: The diversity represented, both genetic and in exposure history, was limited by few donors.

Positively selected for CCR7, the CD45RO-negative cells used as naive CD8 cells excluded terminally differentiated effector memory CD45RA+ cells. The authors loaded 200 ng DNA, approximately 30,000 T cell genomes, into sorted-subset replicate PCRs. TCRdb's copy holds only in-frame clones and misses some; the assay was immunoSEQ multiplex PCR. The table has 550,000 to 750,000 clones, just under 97% seen once. The clonotype comes from a woman aged 25 to 39 in good health. The specimen was naive CD8+ T cells sorted from blood.

The CDR3 nucleotides read TGCGCCACCTTACTAGCGGGGGTATCGAGTGAGCAGTTCTTC. Amino acids: CATLLAGVSSEQFF. The chain employs TRBV10-2 and TRBJ2-1; TRBD2 aligns across 11 bases. CDR3 length: 14 amino acids. Germline V lookup: CDR1 WSHSY, CDR2 SAAADI. J lost 9 bases, V lost 10 bases, and 11 bases had no gene match.